The clone carrying this T cell receptor (beta chain) was counted ten times or more. CT and PET/CT found no node involvement in any patient, and none had received chemotherapy or radiotherapy before or had other malignancies. Two separate time points each saw a draw of 5.5 to 6.5 milliliters of peripheral blood. Two-round multiplex PCR on genomic DNA was the method by which TCR beta CDR3 was amplified. Round-one PCR had primers specific to each TRBV and TRBJ gene. Each CDR3 protein gets one entry after TCRdb re-called the multiplex PCR reads with MiXCR. The sample carries approximately 18,000 distinct CDR3 sequences, more than 15% recorded once. This record comes from a study of prognosis after radiotherapy for stage I lung cancer. About the study: Stage I non-small cell lung cancer patients, who were enrolled in Nanjing, China, joined the cohort between 2018 and January 2019.

This CDR3 has 16 amino acids. CDR1 and CDR2 from the germline V gene are MRHNA and SNTAGT. The germline V and J ends were trimmed by 4 bases and 4 bases, with 16 bases remaining between them. This chain connects TRBV6-4 to TRBJ2-2, with D unclear. This clonotype was obtained from a donor aged 50 or older with non-small cell lung cancer. The sequenced sample was PBMCs, obtained before or after stereotactic body radiation therapy (not recorded which). The CDR3: CASSALAGEITGELFF. The CDR3 nucleotides read TGTGCCAGCAGTGCTTTGGCAGGAGAAATCACCGGGGAGCTGTTTTTT.